Listed below are T cell receptor beta chains from one sample, sequenced in a study of T cells after yellow fever vaccination. From the 5' RACE reads, TCRdb called clonotypes with MiXCR, one entry per CDR3 protein. The profile shows hundreds of thousands of distinct CDR3 sequences, 10% to 15% of them singletons. The input for sequencing was PBMCs, taken on the day of the yellow fever booster vaccination. The receptors come from a man aged 25-40 years who received the YFV17D yellow fever vaccine. CDR3s include the opening cysteine and the closing phenylalanine or tryptophan. A D gene is named only where the DNA matches it firmly. The size field is filled for only some rows; it gives once, few, many or a size class.

size	V	J	D	CDR3	DNA
NA	TRBV20-1	TRBJ2-1	NA	CSARQFSYNEQFF	TGCAGTGCTAGACAGTTCTCCTACAATGAGCAGTTCTTC
few	TRBV5-1	TRBJ2-5	NA	CASSLERGEETQYF	TGCGCCAGCAGCTTGGAGAGAGGTGAAGAGACCCAGTACTTC
NA	TRBV6-2/TRBV6-3	TRBJ2-7	NA	CASSYRYYEQYF	TGTGCCAGCAGTTACAGATACTACGAGCAGTACTTC
few	TRBV14	TRBJ2-5	TRBD2	CASKAGVEETQYF	TGTGCCAGCAAAGCGGGAGTGGAAGAGACCCAGTACTTC
NA	TRBV10-3	TRBJ2-7	TRBD1	CAISGTGPQYF	TGTGCCATCAGTGGGACAGGACCGCAGTACTTC
NA	TRBV7-2	TRBJ2-2	NA	CASRLGGELFF	TGTGCCAGCCGCCTAGGGGGGGAGCTGTTTTTT
NA	TRBV4-3	TRBJ2-7	NA	CASSQDVGVREQYF	TGCGCCAGCAGCCAAGATGTGGGAGTGCGTGAGCAGTACTTC
few	TRBV10-2	TRBJ2-7	NA	CASSENPKGEQYF	TGCGCCAGCAGTGAGAACCCGAAAGGCGAGCAGTACTTC
many	TRBV7-2	TRBJ2-7	NA	CASRYLLGGSYEQYF	TGTGCCAGCAGGTACCTATTAGGGGGATCCTACGAGCAGTACTTC
few	TRBV6-1	TRBJ2-2	NA	CASRSPDRGTGELFF	TGTGCCAGCAGATCCCCAGATAGGGGCACCGGGGAGCTGTTTTTT
many	TRBV20-1	TRBJ1-1	NA	CSARAETGPTEAFF	TGCAGTGCTAGAGCCGAAACAGGGCCCACTGAAGCTTTCTTT
NA	TRBV18	TRBJ2-3	NA	CASSPPRPGGTDTQYF	TGTGCCAGCTCACCACCGCGACCGGGCGGCACAGATACGCAGTATTTT
few	TRBV7-2	TRBJ2-4	TRBD1	CASSLGQGVDIQYF	TGTGCCAGCAGCCTCGGACAGGGTGTGGACATTCAGTACTTC
many	TRBV10-3	TRBJ2-7	TRBD2	CAISVAGYEQYF	TGTGCCATCAGTGTAGCGGGATACGAGCAGTACTTC
NA	TRBV29-1	TRBJ1-2	NA	CSVGGEAGETRGYTF	TGCAGCGTGGGGGGGGAGGCAGGAGAGACCCGTGGCTACACCTTC
many	TRBV30	TRBJ1-3	TRBD1	CAWSGRQGATRASGNTIYF	TGTGCCTGGAGCGGGAGACAGGGGGCTACAAGGGCCTCTGGAAACACCATATATTTT
few	TRBV23-1	TRBJ2-7	NA	CASSKDCCDNEQYF	TGCGCCAGCAGCAAAGACTGTTGCGACAACGAGCAGTACTTC
few	TRBV4-3	TRBJ2-7	NA	CASSQDWGSSSYEQYF	TGCGCCAGCAGCCAAGATTGGGGCAGTTCCTCCTACGAGCAGTACTTC
NA	TRBV3-1	TRBJ2-5	NA	CASSQAGTLSETQYF	TGTGCCAGCAGCCAAGCAGGGACCCTCTCGGAGACCCAGTACTTC
few	TRBV29-1	TRBJ2-1	TRBD1	CSAAGGTGNDEQFF	TGCAGCGCTGCAGGAGGGACAGGGAACGATGAGCAGTTCTTC
few	TRBV7-9	TRBJ2-7	TRBD1	CASSLGQGVWSYEQYF	TGTGCCAGCAGCTTAGGCCAGGGGGTTTGGTCCTACGAGCAGTACTTC
few	TRBV12-3/TRBV12-4	TRBJ1-1	NA	CASSRVATEAFF	TGTGCCAGCAGTCGAGTGGCCACTGAAGCTTTCTTT
few	TRBV15	TRBJ2-5	NA	CATSRPSRAEETQYF	TGTGCCACCAGCAGACCTAGTAGGGCCGAAGAGACCCAGTACTTC
few	TRBV7-2	TRBJ2-3	TRBD2	CASSDGLAGGTDTQYF	TGTGCCAGCAGCGACGGACTAGCGGGAGGCACAGATACGCAGTATTTT
NA	TRBV12-3/TRBV12-4	TRBJ1-6	TRBD1	CASSLARDRDKSPLHF	TGTGCCAGCAGTCTAGCTCGGGACAGGGATAAATCACCCCTCCACTTT
NA	TRBV5-6	TRBJ1-5	NA	CASSLYGQTNQPQHF	TGTGCCAGCAGCTTGTACGGACAGACTAATCAGCCCCAGCATTTT
many	TRBV7-3	TRBJ2-1	TRBD1	CASSSPGQGAYEQFF	TGTGCCAGCAGCTCACCGGGACAGGGGGCGTATGAGCAGTTCTTC
NA	TRBV20-1	TRBJ2-3	NA	CSANFTDTQYF	TGCAGTGCTAATTTCACAGATACGCAGTATTTT
once	TRBV27	TRBJ2-3	NA	CARSLFAAAFRTDTQYF	TGTGCCAGAAGTTTATTTGCGGCAGCATTTCGCACAGATACGCAGTATTTT
few	TRBV2	TRBJ2-4	NA	CASRTAGVDIQYF	TGTGCCAGCAGGACGGCAGGCGTGGACATTCAGTACTTC
NA	TRBV19	TRBJ2-7	TRBD1	CASSKTGTGAYEQYF	TGTGCCAGTAGTAAAACCGGGACAGGTGCCTACGAGCAGTACTTC
few	TRBV7-2	TRBJ2-7	NA	CASSLAPGRGPFSYEQYF	TGTGCCAGCAGCTTAGCCCCCGGCAGGGGTCCTTTCTCCTACGAGCAGTACTTC
NA	TRBV6-2/TRBV6-3	TRBJ1-5	NA	CASSYYRVNQPQHF	TGTGCCAGCAGTTACTACAGGGTCAATCAGCCCCAGCATTTT
NA	TRBV7-9	TRBJ2-7	TRBD2	CASSLIAGGESYEQYF	TGTGCCAGCAGCCTTATAGCGGGAGGAGAATCCTACGAGCAGTACTTC
few	TRBV9	TRBJ2-3	TRBD2	CASSASGVGTDTQYF	TGTGCCAGCAGCGCTAGCGGGGTGGGCACAGATACGCAGTATTTT
NA	TRBV7-9	TRBJ2-3	NA	CASSSSLSTDTQYF	TGTGCCAGCAGCTCCAGCCTAAGCACAGATACGCAGTATTTT
NA	TRBV20-1	TRBJ2-1	NA	CSVMGGTDSYNEQFF	TGCAGTGTCATGGGGGGTACGGACTCCTACAATGAGCAGTTCTTC
few	TRBV12-3/TRBV12-4	TRBJ2-6	NA	CASSPQPTGANVLTF	TGTGCCAGCAGTCCTCAACCTACGGGGGCCAACGTCCTGACTTTC
NA	TRBV5-1	TRBJ2-7	NA	CASSTTSRIEQYF	TGCGCCAGCAGCACCACTAGCCGGATCGAGCAGTACTTC
few	TRBV20-1	TRBJ2-5	NA	CSARLSQLPQETQYF	TGCAGTGCTAGACTGAGCCAGCTCCCCCAAGAGACCCAGTACTTC
few	TRBV20-1	TRBJ2-4	NA	CSARDARPAVGGAKNIQYF	TGCAGTGCTAGAGATGCGAGGCCTGCCGTAGGAGGAGCCAAAAACATTCAGTACTTC
few	TRBV11-3	TRBJ2-1	TRBD2	CASSSLGLAGEGEQFF	TGTGCCAGCAGCTCACTAGGACTAGCGGGAGAGGGTGAGCAGTTCTTC
many	TRBV7-2	TRBJ2-2	NA	CASQLNTGELFF	TGTGCCTCCCAGCTTAACACCGGGGAGCTGTTTTTT
few	TRBV23-1	TRBJ2-7	TRBD1	CASSLCDRGLYYEQYF	TGCGCCAGCAGTCTATGTGACAGGGGCCTCTACTACGAGCAGTACTTC
NA	TRBV4-3	TRBJ2-1	TRBD2	CASSQDPLAGEQFF	TGCGCCAGCAGCCAAGATCCCCTAGCGGGTGAGCAGTTCTTC
few	TRBV12-3/TRBV12-4	TRBJ2-2	TRBD2	CASTRLASNTGELFF	TGTGCCAGCACCAGACTAGCGAGTAACACCGGGGAGCTGTTTTTT
NA	TRBV4-3	TRBJ1-3	NA	CASSQKRRTDSGNTIYF	TGCGCCAGCAGCCAAAAACGTCGGACAGACTCTGGAAACACCATATATTTT
few	TRBV11-3	TRBJ2-3	NA	CASSLDHKADTQYF	TGTGCCAGCAGCTTAGACCATAAGGCAGATACGCAGTATTTT
NA	TRBV18	TRBJ2-2	TRBD2	CASSPRTSGNGGELFF	TGTGCCAGCTCACCCAGGACTAGCGGGAATGGCGGGGAGCTGTTTTTT
few	TRBV27	TRBJ1-1	NA	CASSSGVGEAFF	TGTGCCAGCAGTTCAGGGGTGGGTGAAGCTTTCTTT
few	TRBV12-3/TRBV12-4	TRBJ2-1	TRBD2	CASNPVTSGAGNEQFF	TGTGCCAGCAATCCGGTGACTAGCGGGGCGGGCAATGAGCAGTTCTTC
NA	TRBV5-8	TRBJ2-7	NA	CASSLYRTYEQYF	TGTGCCAGCAGCTTGTACCGGACCTACGAGCAGTACTTC
many	TRBV25-1	TRBJ1-1	NA	CASSPVREVNTEAFF	TGTGCCAGCAGCCCTGTCAGGGAGGTGAACACTGAAGCTTTCTTT
NA	TRBV5-1	TRBJ2-3	TRBD2	CASRLLAGGVTDTQYF	TGCGCCAGCAGGTTACTAGCGGGAGGCGTCACAGATACGCAGTATTTT
few	TRBV2	TRBJ2-1	NA	CASRQDNYNEQFF	TGTGCCAGCAGGCAAGACAACTACAATGAGCAGTTCTTC
NA	TRBV6-2/TRBV6-3	TRBJ1-5	NA	CASSQQYNQPQHF	TGTGCCAGCAGTCAACAATACAATCAGCCCCAGCATTTT
many	TRBV18	TRBJ2-2	NA	CASSPATVMNTGELFF	TGTGCCAGCTCACCGGCGACAGTTATGAACACCGGGGAGCTGTTTTTT
few	TRBV9	TRBJ2-5	NA	CASSAAQGRETQYF	TGTGCCAGCAGCGCAGCCCAGGGGCGAGAGACCCAGTACTTC
few	TRBV7-2	TRBJ2-5	NA	CASSVSYTQYF	TGTGCCAGCAGCGTAAGCTACACCCAGTACTTC
NA	TRBV12-3/TRBV12-4	TRBJ2-5	NA	CASSLGGIKETQYF	TGTGCCAGCAGTCTCGGCGGGATAAAAGAGACCCAGTACTTC